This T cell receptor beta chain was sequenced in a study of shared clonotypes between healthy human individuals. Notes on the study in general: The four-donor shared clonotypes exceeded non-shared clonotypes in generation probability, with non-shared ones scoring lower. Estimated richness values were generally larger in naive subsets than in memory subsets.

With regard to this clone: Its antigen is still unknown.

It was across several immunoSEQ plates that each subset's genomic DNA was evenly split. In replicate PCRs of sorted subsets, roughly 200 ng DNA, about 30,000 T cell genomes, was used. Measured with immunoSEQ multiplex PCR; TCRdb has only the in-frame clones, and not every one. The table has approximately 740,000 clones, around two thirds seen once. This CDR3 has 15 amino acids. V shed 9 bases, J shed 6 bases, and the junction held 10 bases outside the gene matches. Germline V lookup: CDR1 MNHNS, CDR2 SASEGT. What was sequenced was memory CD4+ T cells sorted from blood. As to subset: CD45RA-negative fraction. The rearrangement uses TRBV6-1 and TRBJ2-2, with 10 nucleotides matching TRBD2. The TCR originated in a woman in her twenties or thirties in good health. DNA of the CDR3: TGTGCCAGTCTGGAGGCTCTAGCGGGAGCCGGGGAGCTGTTTTTT. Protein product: CASLEALAGAGELFF.